This T cell receptor beta chain stems from a study of early T cells in non-severe SARS-CoV-2 infection. Study-level background: Chains from this unsorted whole-blood bulk RNA could not be paired.

Per the germline V gene, CDR1 is ENHRY and CDR2 is SYGVKD. The V gene end was trimmed by 10 bases and the J gene end by 0 bases; junction bases not matched to a gene: 16. The CDR3 contains 18 residues. Unique molecular identifier tags were affixed to discrete cDNA molecules. Each CDR3 protein gets one entry after TCRdb re-called the 5' RACE reads with MiXCR. The profile shows 37,000 or so distinct CDR3 sequences, approximately 5% of them singletons. Sample: whole blood. The chain is built from TRBV10-3 and TRBJ2-3; 10 positions match TRBD2. The origin of this receptor is an adult who was a healthcare worker with PCR-confirmed SARS-CoV-2 infection or an uninfected control (not recorded which). As DNA, the CDR3 is TGTGCCACTTCAGGAAGGGCTAGCGGGGGCCTTAGCACAGATACGCAGTATTTT. Translated, it gives CATSGRASGGLSTDTQYF.